This T cell receptor (beta chain) was recovered during a study of T-cell memory formation after mild COVID-19 (dated by TCRdb to about 2021). Background on the whole study: TCR sequence clusters from the two donors were largely donor specific. Longitudinal TCRalpha and TCRbeta repertoire sequencing tracked T-cell clones expanding and contracting after mild COVID-19 in two donors. Two young, previously healthy adult volunteers made up the cohort, one male and one female. General findings and caveats noted by the study authors: Only a couple of mild cases were covered in the study, and larger cohorts including severe cases with pre-infection samples were considered necessary. SARS-CoV-2 specificity was not confirmed for the second-wave clones peaking on day 37. Clones that contracted from day 15 to 85 showed balanced CD4/CD8 phenotypes, whereas a second wave of clones that expanded from day 15 to 37 leaned towards CD4+. Contracting CD4+ clones were located mainly in the CM and EM memory subsets, whereas CD8+ clones were found to be enriched in EMRA. Some responding clones were detected in pre-infection memory, suggesting pre-existing cross-reactive memory T cells joined the SARS-CoV-2 response.

PBMCs were isolated by Ficoll-Paque density gradient centrifugation. V gives up 0 bases and J gives up 2 bases, and the segment between their germline ends measures 12 bases. From the cysteine through the phenylalanine, the CDR3 covers 17 amino acids. The kept DNA is CDR3 alone, 51 bases in frame from the first base. The germline V gene provides CDR1 KGHDR and CDR2 SFDVKD. In regard to this clonotype: Its binding antigen is unknown. Per-base quality was not reported, and no clone a single base away is much larger than it.

Sequenced on an Illumina NovaSeq 6000. TCRalpha and TCRbeta cDNA libraries were built by 5'RACE with constant-segment primers, adding sample barcodes and unique molecular identifiers. RNA was extracted from every sample with Trizol reagent. The libraries were amplified in two PCR steps, and the second step added a second sample barcode and Illumina TruSeq adapters. Sequencing of the libraries was done on an Illumina NovaSeq, producing 2 x 150 bp paired-end reads. Under the source paper's analysis protocol: Demultiplexing of reads and collapsing into UMI-guided consensus sequences were performed with migec v1.2.7. Using mixcr v2.1.11, UMI consensuses were aligned to TRA and TRB V and J templates and then assembled into clonotypes. Clonotypes were classified as expanded or contracted when called significant by both edgeR and NoisET, with noise models trained on biological replicates. For edgeR calls, the cutoffs were a false discovery rate-adjusted p below 0.01 and a log2 fold-change threshold of 1. As an exploratory analysis of dynamics, max-normalized trajectories of the 1000 most abundant clonotypes were examined by PCA with hierarchical clustering. Each responding clone was given a CD4 or CD8 phenotype based on the CD4+ and CD8+ repertoires, which had been sequenced separately. TCRdb applied fastp at Q25 and MiXCR to the public reads, then kept only in-frame beta chains. Identical CDR3 proteins give one entry, which carries the most common genes and DNA. These V and J calls derive from TCRdb rather than the authors' analysis. For this sample the table gives about 47,000 distinct CDR3 sequences, of which roughly 9.8% were detected only once. 10% to 15% of the sample is held by the ten biggest clonotypes.

The sequencing input was PBMCs or a T cell subset sorted from them (not recorded which). The sequence joins TRBV24-1 to TRBJ2-2, with the D call perhaps TRBD1 or TRBD2, as 5 bases match in each case. The TCR sequence derives from an adult woman who had mild COVID-19 (a few samples of this study predate the infection). The sample titles of this study are shuffled in the database, so cell type and time point are left out; the donor was told from shared clones. The CDR3 sequence is CATSDLTGTHNTGELFF. The DNA sequence is TGTGCCACCAGTGATTTGACCGGGACCCACAACACCGGGGAGCTGTTTTTT.